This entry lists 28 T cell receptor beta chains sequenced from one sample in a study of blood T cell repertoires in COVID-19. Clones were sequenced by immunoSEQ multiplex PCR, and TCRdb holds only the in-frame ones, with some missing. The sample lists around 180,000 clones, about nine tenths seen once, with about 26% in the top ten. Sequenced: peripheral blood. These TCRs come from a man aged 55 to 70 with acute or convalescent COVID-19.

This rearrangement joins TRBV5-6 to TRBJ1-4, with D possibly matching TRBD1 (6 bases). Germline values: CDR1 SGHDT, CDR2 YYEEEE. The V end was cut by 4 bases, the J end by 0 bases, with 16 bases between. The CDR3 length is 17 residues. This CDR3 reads CASSRKPWTATNEKLFF. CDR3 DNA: TGTGCCAGCAGCCGAAAGCCCTGGACAGCAACTAATGAAAAACTGTTTTTT.

CDR3 region: CASSVYLAGGPYNEQFF. In DNA form, the CDR3 reads TGTGCCAGCAGCGTCTACCTGGCGGGAGGGCCATACAATGAGCAGTTCTTC. The chain links TRBV9 to TRBJ2-1; 9 nucleotides match TRBD2. The CDR3 spans 17 residues. Germline values: CDR1 SGDLS, CDR2 YYNGEE. J lost 4 bases, V lost 2 bases, and 10 bases had no gene match.

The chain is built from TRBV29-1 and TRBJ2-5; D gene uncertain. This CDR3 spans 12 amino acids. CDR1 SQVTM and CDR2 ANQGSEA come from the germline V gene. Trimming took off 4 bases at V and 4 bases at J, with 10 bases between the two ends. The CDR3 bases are TGCAGCGTTGCCCTTCCCGGAGAGACCCAGTACTTC. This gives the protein CSVALPGETQYF.

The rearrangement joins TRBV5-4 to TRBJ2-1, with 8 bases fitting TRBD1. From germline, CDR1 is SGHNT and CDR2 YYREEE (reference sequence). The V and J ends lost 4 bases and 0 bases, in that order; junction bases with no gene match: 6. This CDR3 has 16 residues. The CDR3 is CASSRRTGSSYNEQFF. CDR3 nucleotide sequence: TGTGCCAGCAGCCGCCGGACAGGGAGCTCCTACAATGAGCAGTTCTTC.

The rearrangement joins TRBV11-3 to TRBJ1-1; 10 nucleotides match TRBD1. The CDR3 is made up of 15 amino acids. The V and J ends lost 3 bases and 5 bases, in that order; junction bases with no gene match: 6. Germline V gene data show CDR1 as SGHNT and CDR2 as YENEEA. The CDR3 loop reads CASSFRQGAYTEAFF. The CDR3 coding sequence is TGTGCCAGCAGCTTTAGACAGGGGGCTTATACTGAAGCTTTCTTT.

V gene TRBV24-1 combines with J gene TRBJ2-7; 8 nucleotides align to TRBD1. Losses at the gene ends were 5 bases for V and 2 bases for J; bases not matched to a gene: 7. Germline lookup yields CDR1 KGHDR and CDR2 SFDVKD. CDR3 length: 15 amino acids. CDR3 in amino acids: CATSGMTGATYEQYF. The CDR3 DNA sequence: TGTGCCACCAGTGGAATGACAGGGGCGACCTACGAGCAGTACTTC.

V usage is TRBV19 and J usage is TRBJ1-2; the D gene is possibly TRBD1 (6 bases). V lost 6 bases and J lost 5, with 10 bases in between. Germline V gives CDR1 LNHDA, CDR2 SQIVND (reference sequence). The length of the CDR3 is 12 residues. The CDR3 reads CASSRGQYGYTF. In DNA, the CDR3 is TGTGCCAGTAGCAGGGGCCAGTATGGCTACACCTTC.

The CDR3, as DNA: TGTGCCAGCAGTTTGCCCCAGGGGCGTAGAGATGAGCAGTTCTTC. Its translation is CASSLPQGRRDEQFF. V gene TRBV28 combines with J gene TRBJ2-1, with TRBD1 as a possible D gene (6 bases). The CDR3 sequence is 15 residues long. With 3 bases removed from V and 8 bases from J, the gap between germline ends came to 17 bases. Germline V gene lookup returns CDR1 MDHEN and CDR2 SYDVKM.

The CDR3 region has the DNA TGTGCCAGCACCCAGACAGGGGATCAGCCCCAGCATTTT. It encodes CASTQTGDQPQHF. This chain links TRBV2 with TRBJ1-5; 8 bases are shared with TRBD1. V gave up 7 bases and J gave up 5 bases; unmatched junction bases: 4. Per the germline V gene, CDR1 is SNHLY and CDR2 is FYNNEI. The CDR3 consists of 13 residues.

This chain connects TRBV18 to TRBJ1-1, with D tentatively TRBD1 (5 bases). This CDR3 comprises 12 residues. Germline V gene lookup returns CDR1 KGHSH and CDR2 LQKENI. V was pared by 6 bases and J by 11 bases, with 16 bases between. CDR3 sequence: CASSLKGDAAFF. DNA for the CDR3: TGTGCCAGCTCCCTCAAAGGGGATGCGGCTTTCTTT.

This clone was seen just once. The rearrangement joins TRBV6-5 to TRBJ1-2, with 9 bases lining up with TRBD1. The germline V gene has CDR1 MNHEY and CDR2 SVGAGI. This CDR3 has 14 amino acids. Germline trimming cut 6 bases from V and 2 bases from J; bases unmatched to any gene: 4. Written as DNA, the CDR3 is TGTGCCAGCAGGTGGGACAGGGCCAACTATGGCTACACCTTC. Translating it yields CASRWDRANYGYTF.

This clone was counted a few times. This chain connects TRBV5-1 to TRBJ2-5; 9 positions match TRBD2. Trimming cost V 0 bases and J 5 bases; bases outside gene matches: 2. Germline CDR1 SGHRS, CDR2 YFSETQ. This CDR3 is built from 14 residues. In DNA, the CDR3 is TGCGCCAGCAGCTTGGAAAGCGGGAGGGAGACCCAGTACTTC. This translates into CASSLESGRETQYF.

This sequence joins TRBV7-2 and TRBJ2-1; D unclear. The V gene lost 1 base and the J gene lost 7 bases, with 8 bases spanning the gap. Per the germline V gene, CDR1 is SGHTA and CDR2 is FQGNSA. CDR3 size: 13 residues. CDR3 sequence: CASSLGRSNEQFF. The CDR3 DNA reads TGTGCCAGCAGCTTAGGGCGGTCGAATGAGCAGTTCTTC.

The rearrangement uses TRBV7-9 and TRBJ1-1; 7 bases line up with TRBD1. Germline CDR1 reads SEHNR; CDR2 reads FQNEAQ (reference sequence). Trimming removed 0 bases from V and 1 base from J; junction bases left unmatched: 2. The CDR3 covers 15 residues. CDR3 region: CASSLAAGGNTEAFF. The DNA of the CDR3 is TGTGCCAGCAGCTTAGCTGCAGGGGGGAACACTGAAGCTTTCTTT.

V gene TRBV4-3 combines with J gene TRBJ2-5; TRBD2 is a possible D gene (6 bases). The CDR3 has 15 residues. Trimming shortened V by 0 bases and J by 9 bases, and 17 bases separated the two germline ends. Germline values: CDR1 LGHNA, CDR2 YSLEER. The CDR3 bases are TGCGCCAGCAGCCAAGATCTCGGAGGGGTAGGGGCCCAGTACTTC. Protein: CASSQDLGGVGAQYF.

CDR3 sequence reads: CASSTGDRARGTQYF. The CDR3 region has the DNA TGTGCCAGCAGCACGGGGGACAGAGCCAGGGGGACCCAGTACTTC. The chain couples TRBV9 to TRBJ2-5, with a weak D call TRBD1 (7 bases). From germline, CDR1 is SGDLS and CDR2 YYNGEE. Deletions cut 4 bases from V and 7 bases from J, with 20 bases between. The CDR3 sequence is 15 residues long.

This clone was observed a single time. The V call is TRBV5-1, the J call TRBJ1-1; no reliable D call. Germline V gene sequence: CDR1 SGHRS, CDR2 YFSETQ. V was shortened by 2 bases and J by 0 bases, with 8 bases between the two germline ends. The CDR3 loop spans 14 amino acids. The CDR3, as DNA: TGCGCCAGCAGCTTTGAGGTAATGAACACTGAAGCTTTCTTT. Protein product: CASSFEVMNTEAFF.

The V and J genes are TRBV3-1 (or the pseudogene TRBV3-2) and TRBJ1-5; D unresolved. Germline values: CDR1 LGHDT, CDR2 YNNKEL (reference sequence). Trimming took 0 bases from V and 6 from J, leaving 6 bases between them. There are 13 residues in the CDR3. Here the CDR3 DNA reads TGTGCCAGCAGCCAAGATAGGAGTCAGCCCCAGCATTTT. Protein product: CASSQDRSQPQHF.

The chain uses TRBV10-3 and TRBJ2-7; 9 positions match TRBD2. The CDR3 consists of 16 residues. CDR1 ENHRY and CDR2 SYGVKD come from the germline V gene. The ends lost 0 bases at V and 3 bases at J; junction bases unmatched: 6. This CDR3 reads CAISESGASGVYEQYF. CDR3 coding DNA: TGTGCCATCAGTGAGTCAGGGGCTAGCGGGGTCTACGAGCAGTACTTC.

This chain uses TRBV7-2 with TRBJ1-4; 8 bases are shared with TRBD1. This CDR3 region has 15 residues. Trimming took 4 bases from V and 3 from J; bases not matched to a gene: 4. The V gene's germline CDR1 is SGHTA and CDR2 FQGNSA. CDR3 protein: CASSSPGQANEKLFF. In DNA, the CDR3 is TGTGCCAGCAGCTCACCGGGACAGGCTAATGAAAAACTGTTTTTT.

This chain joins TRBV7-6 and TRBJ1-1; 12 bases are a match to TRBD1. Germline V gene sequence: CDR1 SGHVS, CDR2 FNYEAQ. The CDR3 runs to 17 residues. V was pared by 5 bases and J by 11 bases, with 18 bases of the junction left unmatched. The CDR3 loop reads CASSPRSPGTGGSGAFF. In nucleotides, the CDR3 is TGTGCCAGCAGCCCGCGGAGTCCCGGGACAGGGGGCAGCGGCGCTTTCTTT.

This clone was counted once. For the CDR3, the DNA is TGTGCCAGCAGTTACGGGCTTAGATCCTACGAGCAGTACTTC. Amino acid sequence: CASSYGLRSYEQYF. The chain combines TRBV6-2 or TRBV6-3 with TRBJ2-7; D is unresolved. From germline, CDR1 is MNHEY and CDR2 SVGEGT. The V gene lost 2 bases and the J gene lost 1 base, with 9 bases spanning the gap. The CDR3 sequence is 14 residues long.

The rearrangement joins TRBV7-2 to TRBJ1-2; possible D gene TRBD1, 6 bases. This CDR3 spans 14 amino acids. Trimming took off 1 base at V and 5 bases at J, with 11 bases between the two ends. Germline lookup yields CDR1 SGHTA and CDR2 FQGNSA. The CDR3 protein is CASSLDWQGYGYTF. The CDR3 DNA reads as TGTGCCAGCAGCTTAGATTGGCAGGGGTATGGCTACACCTTC.

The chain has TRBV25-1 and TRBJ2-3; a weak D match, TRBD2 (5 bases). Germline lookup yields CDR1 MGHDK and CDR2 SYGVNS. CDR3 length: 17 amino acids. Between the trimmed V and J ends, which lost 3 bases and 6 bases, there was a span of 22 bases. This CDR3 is CASSDASGGGLGDTQYF. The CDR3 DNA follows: TGTGCCAGCAGTGATGCCAGTGGAGGAGGCTTGGGGGATACGCAGTATTTT. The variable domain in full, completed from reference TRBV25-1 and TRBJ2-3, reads EADIYQTPRYLVIGTGKKITLECSQTMGHDKMYWYQQDPGMELHLIHYSYGVNSTEKGDLSSESTVSRIRTEHFPLTLESARPSHTSQYLCASSDASGGGLGDTQYFGPGTRLTVL.

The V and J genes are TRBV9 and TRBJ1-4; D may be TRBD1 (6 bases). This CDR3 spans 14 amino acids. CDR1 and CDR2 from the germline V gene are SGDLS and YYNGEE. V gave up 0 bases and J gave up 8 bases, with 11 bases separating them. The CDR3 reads CASSVGPDREKLFF. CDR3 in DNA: TGTGCCAGCAGCGTAGGCCCGGACAGAGAAAAACTGTTTTTT.

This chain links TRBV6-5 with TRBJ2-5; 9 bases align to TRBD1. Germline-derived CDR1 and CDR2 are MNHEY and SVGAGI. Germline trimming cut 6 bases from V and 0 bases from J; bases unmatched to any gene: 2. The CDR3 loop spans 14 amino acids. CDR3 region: CASRDRGNQETQYF. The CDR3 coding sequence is TGTGCCAGCAGGGACAGGGGAAACCAAGAGACCCAGTACTTC.

CDR3 sequence (DNA): TGCGCCAGCAGCTCCGATGGACACGTGAACACTGAAGCTTTCTTT. It specifies CASSSDGHVNTEAFF. V usage is TRBV5-1 and J usage is TRBJ1-1, with a weak D call TRBD1 (5 bases). This CDR3 region has 15 residues. Germline V gene sequence: CDR1 SGHRS, CDR2 YFSETQ. Trimming stripped 3 bases from V and 0 bases from J, with 12 bases between.

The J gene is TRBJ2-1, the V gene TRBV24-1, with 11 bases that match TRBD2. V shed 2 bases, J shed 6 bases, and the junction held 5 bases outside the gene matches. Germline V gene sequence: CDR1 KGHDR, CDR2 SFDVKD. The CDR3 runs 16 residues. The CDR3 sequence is CATSDSGTSGINEQFF. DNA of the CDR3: TGTGCCACCAGTGATTCCGGGACTAGCGGTATCAATGAGCAGTTCTTC.